This T cell receptor (beta chain) originates from a study of T cell responses to AZD1222 COVID-19 vaccine. Whole-study findings and limits: Seropositive at baseline were only six AZD1222 recipients.

Data came from immunoSEQ multiplex PCR; TCRdb stores just in-frame clones and leaves some out. Of about 130,000 clones listed, 92% were seen once; the top ten hold less than 2%. A few counts support this clone. Antigen: not known. Germline CDR1 and CDR2: SGDLS and YYNGEE. V was cut by 2 bases and J by 7 bases, with 12 bases left in between. There are 13 residues in the CDR3. The clonotype was recovered from an adult in good health. V is TRBV9 and J is TRBJ1-1; tentative D call: TRBD1 (5 bases). This specimen was peripheral blood, taken on day 0 of AZD1222 vaccination. CDR3 protein: CASSVTGGLEAFF. The CDR3 region has the DNA TGTGCCAGCAGCGTTACTGGGGGTCTTGAAGCTTTCTTT.